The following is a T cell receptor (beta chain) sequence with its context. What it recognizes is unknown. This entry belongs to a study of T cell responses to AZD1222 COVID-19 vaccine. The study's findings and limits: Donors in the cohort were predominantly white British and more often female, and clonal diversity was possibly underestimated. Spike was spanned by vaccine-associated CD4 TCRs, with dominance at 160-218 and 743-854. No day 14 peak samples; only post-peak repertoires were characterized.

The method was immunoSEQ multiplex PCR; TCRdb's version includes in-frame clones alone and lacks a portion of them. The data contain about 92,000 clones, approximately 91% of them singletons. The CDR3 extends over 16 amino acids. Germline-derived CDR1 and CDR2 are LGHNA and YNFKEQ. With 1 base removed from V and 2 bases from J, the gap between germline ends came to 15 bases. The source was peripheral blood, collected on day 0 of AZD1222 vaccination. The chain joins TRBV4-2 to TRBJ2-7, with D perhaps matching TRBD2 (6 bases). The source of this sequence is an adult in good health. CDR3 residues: CASSQAGGTDTYEQYF. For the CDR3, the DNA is TGTGCCAGCAGCCAAGCTGGCGGGACGGACACCTACGAGCAGTACTTC.